A selection of T cell receptor beta chains follows, all from one sample in a study of Ad26.COV2.S vaccination and SARS-CoV-2 variants. Only in-frame clones appear in the TCRdb table, and some are missing; sequencing was by immunoSEQ multiplex PCR. The sample yields approximately 400,000 clones, around 90% seen once. The source material was peripheral blood, sampled after recovery from COVID-19. The receptors come from a human donor who had recovered from COVID-19. Each CDR3 is given with its conserved first and last residue. A D gene is named only where the DNA matches it firmly. Some rows have no size entry. The others give once, few or many, or a class for an expanded clone.

clone_size j_call v_call d_call cdr3_aa cdr3_nt
- TRBJ2-1 TRBV9 - CASAIASDTGEQFF TGTGCCAGCGCTATTGCTAGCGATACGGGAGAGCAGTTCTTC
- TRBJ2-2 TRBV6-5 - CASSIRVLTGELFF TGTGCCAGCAGTATCAGGGTTCTTACCGGGGAGCTGTTTTTT
- TRBJ1-6 TRBV5-4 TRBD1 CASSAQQGAHSPLHF TGTGCCAGCAGCGCCCAACAGGGGGCTCATTCACCCCTCCACTTT
once TRBJ1-1 TRBV7-2 - CASSLMSEHTEAFF TGTGCCAGCAGCCTAATGTCTGAGCACACTGAAGCTTTCTTT
- TRBJ1-1 TRBV2 TRBD1 CASSWTGTRNTEAFF TGTGCCAGCTCCTGGACAGGTACGAGGAACACTGAAGCTTTCTTT
- TRBJ2-3 TRBV4-1 TRBD2 CASSQEYLAVAADTQYF TGCGCCAGCAGCCAAGAGTACCTAGCGGTTGCCGCAGATACGCAGTATTTT
- TRBJ1-2 TRBV5-1 - CASSLIGGMHTF TGCGCCAGCAGCTTGATTGGGGGTATGCACACCTTC
few TRBJ2-1 TRBV6-2/TRBV6-3 TRBD2 CASSYRLAGGIEQFF TGTGCCAGCAGTTACCGACTAGCGGGGGGGATTGAGCAGTTCTTC
- TRBJ2-7 TRBV6-2/TRBV6-3 - CASSSTRGAPYEQYF TGTGCCAGCAGTTCAACGCGCGGGGCACCCTACGAGCAGTACTTC
- TRBJ2-1 TRBV7-2 TRBD2 CASSLAGLAGGNEQFF TGTGCCAGCAGCTTAGCGGGACTAGCGGGGGGAAATGAGCAGTTCTTC
- TRBJ1-2 TRBV12-3/TRBV12-4 - CASSLERNYGYTF TGTGCCAGCAGTTTAGAAAGGAACTATGGCTACACCTTC
once TRBJ1-2 TRBV29-1 TRBD1 CSVADRGTNYGYTF TGCAGCGTAGCGGACAGGGGTACTAACTATGGCTACACCTTC
- TRBJ1-6 TRBV3-1/TRBV3-2 - CASSQERGRGPGDSPLHF TGTGCCAGCAGCCAAGAGAGGGGAAGGGGCCCCGGGGATTCACCCCTCCACTTT
- TRBJ2-7 TRBV6-1 - CASSEDGRGPGRYEQYF TGTGCCAGCAGTGAAGATGGGCGGGGCCCGGGGCGGTACGAGCAGTACTTC
- TRBJ1-1 TRBV25-1 - CASSESLGSAEAFF TGTGCCAGCAGTGAATCGCTGGGGAGCGCTGAAGCTTTCTTT
- TRBJ1-4 TRBV2 - CASRVGMGEKLFF TGTGCCAGCAGGGTCGGAATGGGTGAAAAACTGTTTTTT
- TRBJ2-7 TRBV7-2 - CASSLTRDTTYEQYF TGTGCCAGCAGCTTGACCCGGGACACAACCTACGAGCAGTACTTC
- TRBJ2-7 TRBV6-6 - CASSPPDGSTYEQYF TGTGCCAGCAGTCCCCCTGATGGATCGACCTACGAGCAGTACTTC
- TRBJ1-1 TRBV18 TRBD1 CASSPETGDTEAFF TGTGCCAGCTCACCGGAGACAGGGGACACTGAAGCTTTCTTT
- TRBJ2-1 TRBV5-4 TRBD2 CASSNLAGGRYNEQFF TGTGCCAGCAGCAATCTAGCGGGGGGACGTTACAATGAGCAGTTCTTC
- TRBJ2-5 TRBV11-2 TRBD1 CASSTRTGPLETQYF TGTGCCAGCAGCACCCGGACAGGGCCCCTAGAGACCCAGTACTTC
- TRBJ1-3 TRBV19 - CASRGNTIYF TGTGCCAGTAGAGGAAACACCATATATTTT
- TRBJ1-5 TRBV6-2/TRBV6-3 TRBD1 CASSSEGGSGQPQHF TGTGCCAGCAGTTCCGAAGGGGGCTCGGGACAGCCCCAGCATTTT
- TRBJ1-2 TRBV5-4 - CASSLVRAAYQGSYTF TGTGCCAGCAGCTTGGTTCGGGCAGCCTACCAGGGAAGCTACACCTTC
- TRBJ2-3 TRBV5-1 - CASKTPVESDTQYF TGCGCCAGTAAGACCCCGGTGGAGTCGGATACGCAGTATTTT
- TRBJ1-1 TRBV5-4 - CASSLLRTPNTEAFF TGTGCCAGCAGCTTGTTAAGGACGCCAAACACTGAAGCTTTCTTT
- TRBJ1-1 TRBV2 - CASSETDRLRAFF TGTGCCAGCAGTGAAACGGACAGACTGCGGGCTTTCTTT
- TRBJ2-1 TRBV4-3 TRBD1 CASSQDPAGTGDYNEQFF TGCGCCAGCAGCCAAGACCCGGCCGGGACAGGGGATTACAATGAGCAGTTCTTC
- TRBJ2-3 TRBV2 TRBD1 CASRSRQGITDTQYF TGTGCCAGCAGGTCACGACAGGGCATCACAGATACGCAGTATTTT
once TRBJ1-3 TRBV14 - CASSQEAGSGNTIYF TGTGCCAGCAGCCAAGAAGCGGGAAGTGGAAACACCATATATTTT
- TRBJ2-6 TRBV19 - CASRGTGTGANVLTF TGTGCCAGTAGGGGAACAGGGACAGGGGCCAACGTCCTGACTTTC
- TRBJ2-1 TRBV9 TRBD2 CASSVDPSGGATYNEQFF TGTGCCAGCAGCGTAGATCCTAGCGGGGGGGCAACCTACAATGAGCAGTTCTTC
- TRBJ1-6 TRBV2 - CASSEGRSNNSPLHF TGTGCCAGCAGTGAGGGCAGAAGCAATAATTCACCCCTCCACTTT
- TRBJ1-5 TRBV19 - CASIGPNQPQHF TGTGCCAGTATTGGGCCGAATCAGCCCCAGCATTTT
- TRBJ2-3 TRBV7-9 - CASSPGPITQYF TGTGCCAGCAGCCCTGGGCCTATTACGCAGTATTTT
- TRBJ2-7 TRBV7-2 - CASSLEREQYF TGTGCCAGCAGCTTAGAGAGGGAGCAGTACTTC
- TRBJ2-3 TRBV5-1 TRBD2 CASSVGLAGAEDTQYF TGCGCCAGCAGCGTGGGACTAGCGGGGGCAGAAGATACGCAGTATTTT
- TRBJ2-3 TRBV23-1 - CASSLGGGTDTQYF TGCGCCAGCAGTTTAGGTGGGGGCACAGATACGCAGTATTTT
once TRBJ1-3 TRBV19 - CASSSDRPRGNTIYF TGTGCCAGTAGTAGTGACAGGCCCCGGGGAAACACCATATATTTT
- TRBJ2-1 TRBV27 - CASSSTDYNEQFF TGTGCCAGCAGTTCCACCGACTACAATGAGCAGTTCTTC
- TRBJ1-2 TRBV19 TRBD1 CASSPQGSYGYTF TGTGCCAGTAGTCCACAGGGGTCCTATGGCTACACCTTC
once TRBJ1-1 TRBV19 - CASSEARNTEAFF TGTGCCAGTTCGGAGGCCCGAAACACTGAAGCTTTCTTT
- TRBJ1-2 TRBV5-1 TRBD1 CASSLSLSDRGQDTF TGCGCCAGCAGCTTGTCCCTTTCGGACAGGGGGCAGGACACCTTC
- TRBJ2-1 TRBV24-1 TRBD2 CATSDPWSGGDNEQFF TGTGCCACCAGTGATCCCTGGAGCGGGGGGGACAATGAGCAGTTCTTC
- TRBJ2-7 TRBV19 TRBD1 CASSIQQGASDEQYF TGTGCCAGTAGTATCCAACAGGGGGCTAGCGACGAGCAGTACTTC
- TRBJ1-5 TRBV27 - CASSPLADINQPQHF TGTGCCAGCAGTCCCCTCGCGGATATCAATCAGCCCCAGCATTTT
- TRBJ2-3 TRBV11-3 TRBD1 CASSPGQGTTDTQYF TGTGCCAGCAGCCCCGGACAGGGGACCACAGATACGCAGTATTTT
- TRBJ2-7 TRBV6-5 - CASSYDGLGPYEQYF TGTGCCAGCAGTTACGATGGGCTGGGCCCCTACGAGCAGTACTTC
- TRBJ2-1 TRBV2 - CASSDQGIQGHEQFF TGTGCCAGCAGTGACCAGGGAATTCAGGGCCATGAGCAGTTCTTC
- TRBJ2-1 TRBV5-1 - CASSLARTVYNEQFF TGCGCCAGCAGCTTGGCACGGACAGTATACAATGAGCAGTTCTTC
- TRBJ1-5 TRBV6-1 - CASSEPGRGRGQPQHF TGTGCCAGCAGTGAACCAGGAAGGGGCCGGGGGCAGCCCCAGCATTTT
once TRBJ1-2 TRBV29-1 - CSVVLGDGYTF TGCAGCGTTGTTCTGGGAGATGGCTACACCTTC
- TRBJ2-1 TRBV6-5 TRBD1 CASGAGTVYNEQFF TGTGCCAGCGGGGCCGGGACAGTCTACAATGAGCAGTTCTTC
- TRBJ1-1 TRBV9 - CASSVAGGQGTEAFF TGTGCCAGCAGCGTAGCCGGGGGGCAGGGCACTGAAGCTTTCTTT
once TRBJ2-7 TRBV10-3 - CAISDRGLHWPEQYF TGTGCCATCAGTGATCGTGGGCTCCATTGGCCCGAGCAGTACTTC
- TRBJ1-5 TRBV7-9 - CASSFSNQPQHF TGTGCCAGCAGCTTTAGCAATCAGCCCCAGCATTTT
few TRBJ1-1 TRBV29-1 - CSVSNMNGGTEAFF TGCAGCGTTTCGAACATGAATGGGGGCACTGAAGCTTTCTTT
- TRBJ1-2 TRBV5-6 - CASSLEGGRYGYTF TGTGCCAGCAGCTTGGAAGGGGGTCGGTATGGCTACACCTTC
- TRBJ1-2 TRBV5-1 - CASSLGRDYGYTF TGCGCCAGCAGCTTGGGCAGGGATTATGGCTACACCTTC
- TRBJ2-1 TRBV27 TRBD1 CASSLWTGNEQFF TGTGCCAGCAGTCTGTGGACAGGGAATGAGCAGTTCTTC